These T cell receptor beta chains were read from a single sample in a study of T cell repertoires in cytomegalovirus infection. A single record per CDR3 protein comes from TCRdb applying MiXCR to the reads. The sample records hundreds of thousands of distinct CDR3 sequences, roughly 43% being singletons. Their antigens remain unidentified. The sample was cultured PBMCs, taken from culture after CMV antigen stimulation. The receptors originated from a human donor in good health (CMV status not recorded). Some clones in this sample may be carry-over from other donors' samples. CDR3s leave out the opening cysteine and the closing phenylalanine or tryptophan. Fields, in order: CDR3 length, D gene, J gene, V gene, CDR3 protein. The D gene is left open where the match is weak.

CDR3 length: 10; D gene: -; J gene: TRBJ2-1; V gene: TRBV2; CDR3 protein: ASGIGANEQF
CDR3 length: 15; D gene: TRBD1; J gene: TRBJ2-2; V gene: TRBV28; CDR3 protein: ASSQWADRDNTGELF
CDR3 length: 12; D gene: -; J gene: TRBJ2-7; V gene: TRBV5-1; CDR3 protein: ASGQGSSSYEQY
CDR3 length: 12; D gene: TRBD1; J gene: TRBJ1-4; V gene: TRBV6-8; CDR3 protein: ASRTTGGAGKLF
CDR3 length: 14; D gene: TRBD2; J gene: TRBJ2-3; V gene: TRBV7-2; CDR3 protein: ASSTTGTSPPDTQY
CDR3 length: 12; D gene: -; J gene: TRBJ1-2; V gene: TRBV4-3; CDR3 protein: ASSQIGAYYGYT
CDR3 length: 14; D gene: -; J gene: TRBJ2-2; V gene: TRBV7-6; CDR3 protein: ASSLARTENTGELF
CDR3 length: 15; D gene: -; J gene: TRBJ2-2; V gene: TRBV24-1; CDR3 protein: ATSQENEGCYTGELF
CDR3 length: 13; D gene: TRBD2; J gene: TRBJ2-1; V gene: TRBV7-2; CDR3 protein: ASSQRGGRAVEQF
CDR3 length: 11; D gene: TRBD1; J gene: TRBJ1-2; V gene: TRBV7-2; CDR3 protein: ASSNRGLGGYT
CDR3 length: 15; D gene: TRBD2; J gene: TRBJ2-1; V gene: TRBV5-4; CDR3 protein: ASSSSPTSGIYNEQF
CDR3 length: 12; D gene: -; J gene: TRBJ1-2; V gene: TRBV7-6; CDR3 protein: ASSLAGGSHGYT
CDR3 length: 12; D gene: -; J gene: TRBJ1-2; V gene: TRBV7-2; CDR3 protein: ASLGGGADYGYT
CDR3 length: 14; D gene: -; J gene: TRBJ2-1; V gene: TRBV7-2; CDR3 protein: ASSPPWGTRENEQF
CDR3 length: 12; D gene: -; J gene: TRBJ1-1; V gene: TRBV6-1; CDR3 protein: ASSDFGGRVPAF
CDR3 length: 12; D gene: -; J gene: TRBJ1-1; V gene: TRBV2; CDR3 protein: ASSPVPGRWGAF
CDR3 length: 14; D gene: TRBD1; J gene: TRBJ2-1; V gene: TRBV20-1; CDR3 protein: SASNLPGTGVDEQF
CDR3 length: 13; D gene: -; J gene: TRBJ1-2; V gene: TRBV6-2/TRBV6-3; CDR3 protein: ASRTGGLSGYGYT
CDR3 length: 13; D gene: TRBD1; J gene: TRBJ1-4; V gene: TRBV2; CDR3 protein: ASSGQGGSDEKLF
CDR3 length: 17; D gene: TRBD1; J gene: TRBJ2-6; V gene: TRBV7-2; CDR3 protein: ASSSPHGTGSTGANVLT
CDR3 length: 14; D gene: -; J gene: TRBJ2-7; V gene: TRBV7-9; CDR3 protein: ASSSPQGSLSYEQY
CDR3 length: 13; D gene: -; J gene: TRBJ2-3; V gene: TRBV7-2; CDR3 protein: ASSLGLLQGDTQY
CDR3 length: 13; D gene: TRBD2; J gene: TRBJ2-7; V gene: TRBV7-8; CDR3 protein: ASSLTRAGDYEQY
CDR3 length: 12; D gene: -; J gene: TRBJ1-4; V gene: TRBV12-3/TRBV12-4; CDR3 protein: ASSLLGSNEKLF
CDR3 length: 13; D gene: TRBD1; J gene: TRBJ1-2; V gene: TRBV7-6; CDR3 protein: ASSLESRTGSGYT
CDR3 length: 12; D gene: TRBD1; J gene: TRBJ2-4; V gene: TRBV7-9; CDR3 protein: ASSSGTGMNIQY
CDR3 length: 13; D gene: -; J gene: TRBJ2-7; V gene: TRBV7-9; CDR3 protein: ASSMVPTPSYEQY
CDR3 length: 10; D gene: -; J gene: TRBJ2-5; V gene: TRBV7-6; CDR3 protein: ASSLSQGTQY
CDR3 length: 14; D gene: -; J gene: TRBJ2-1; V gene: TRBV25-1; CDR3 protein: ASSEITGSSYNEQF